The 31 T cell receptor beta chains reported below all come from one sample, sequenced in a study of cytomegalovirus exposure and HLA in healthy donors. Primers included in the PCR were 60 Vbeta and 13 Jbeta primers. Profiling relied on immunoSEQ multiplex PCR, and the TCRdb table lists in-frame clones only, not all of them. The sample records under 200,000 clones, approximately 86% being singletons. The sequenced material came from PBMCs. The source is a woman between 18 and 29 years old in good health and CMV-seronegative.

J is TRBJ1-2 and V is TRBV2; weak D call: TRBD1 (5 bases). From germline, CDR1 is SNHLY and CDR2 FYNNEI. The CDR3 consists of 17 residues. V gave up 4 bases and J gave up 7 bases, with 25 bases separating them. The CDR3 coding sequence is TGTGCCAGCAGTGGAACCACAGGAAACCTCTTTGAGTTTGGCTACACCTTC. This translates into CASSGTTGNLFEFGYTF.

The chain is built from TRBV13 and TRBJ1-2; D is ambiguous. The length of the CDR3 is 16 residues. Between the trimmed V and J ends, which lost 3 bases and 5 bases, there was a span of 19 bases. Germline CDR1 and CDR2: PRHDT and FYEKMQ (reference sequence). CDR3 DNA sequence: TGTGCCAGCAGCTTGGGTACAGAGGGAGTAGCTTATGGCTACACCTTC. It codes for CASSLGTEGVAYGYTF.

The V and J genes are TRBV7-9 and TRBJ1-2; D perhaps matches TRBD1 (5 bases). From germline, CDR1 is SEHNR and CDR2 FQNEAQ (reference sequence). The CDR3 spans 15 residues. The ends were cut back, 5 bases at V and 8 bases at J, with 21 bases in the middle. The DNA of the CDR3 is TGTGCCAGCAGCCCGGGACTCCTTCAAACGGTCGGCTACACCTTC. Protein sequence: CASSPGLLQTVGYTF.

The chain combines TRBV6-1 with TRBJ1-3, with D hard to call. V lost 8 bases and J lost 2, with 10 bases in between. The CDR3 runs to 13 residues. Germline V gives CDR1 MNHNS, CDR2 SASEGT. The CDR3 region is CASGTEAGNTIYF. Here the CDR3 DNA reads TGTGCCAGCGGTACAGAAGCTGGAAACACCATATATTTT.

The DNA for the CDR3 is TGTGCCAGTAGTATGAAGGAGCTAGTAAATGGCTACACCTTC. This translates into CASSMKELVNGYTF. The chain recombines TRBV19 with TRBJ1-2, with no clear D. The germline V and J ends were trimmed by 3 bases and 6 bases, with 14 bases remaining between them. Germline CDR1 LNHDA, CDR2 SQIVND (reference sequence). This CDR3 spans 14 amino acids. The full variable domain, its missing parts supplied by reference TRBV19 and TRBJ1-2, is DGGITQSPKYLFRKEGQNVTLSCEQNLNHDAMYWYRQDPGQGLRLIYYSQIVNDFQKGDIAEGYSVSREKKESFPLTVTSAQKNPTAFYLCASSMKELVNGYTFGSGTRLTVV.

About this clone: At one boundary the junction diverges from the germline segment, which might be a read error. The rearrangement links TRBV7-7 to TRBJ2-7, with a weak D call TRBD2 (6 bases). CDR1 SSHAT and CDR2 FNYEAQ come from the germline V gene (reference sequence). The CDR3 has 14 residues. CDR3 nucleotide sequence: TGTGCTAGCATTCTACCGGGAGCCGCTTACGAGCAGTACTTC. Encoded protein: CASILPGAAYEQYF.

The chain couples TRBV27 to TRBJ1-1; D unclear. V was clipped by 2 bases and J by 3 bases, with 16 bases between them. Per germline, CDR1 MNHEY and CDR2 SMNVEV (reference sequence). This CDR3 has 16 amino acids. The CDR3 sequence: CASSLGSGRRDTEAFF. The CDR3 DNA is TGTGCCAGCAGTTTAGGGTCGGGGAGGAGGGACACTGAAGCTTTCTTT.

CDR3 in DNA: TGCGCCAGCAGCACCCGGACAGGGCTCGGGGAGCTGTTTTTT. Residues: CASSTRTGLGELFF. The J gene is TRBJ2-2, the V gene TRBV5-1; 8 bases agree with TRBD1. From germline, CDR1 is SGHRS and CDR2 YFSETQ. This CDR3 spans 14 amino acids. Trimming took 4 bases from V and 7 from J; bases not matched to a gene: 6. The entire variable domain, with the rest obtained from reference TRBV5-1 and TRBJ2-2, is as follows: KAGVTQTPRYLIKTRGQQVTLSCSPISGHRSVSWYQQTPGQGLQFLFEYFSETQRNKGNFPGRFSGRQFSNSRSEMNVSTLELGDSALYLCASSTRTGLGELFFGEGSRLTVL.

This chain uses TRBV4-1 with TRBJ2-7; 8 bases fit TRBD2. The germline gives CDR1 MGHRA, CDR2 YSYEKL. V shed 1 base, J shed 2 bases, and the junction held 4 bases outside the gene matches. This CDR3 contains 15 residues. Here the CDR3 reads CASSQGTSTPYEQYF. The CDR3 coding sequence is TGCGCCAGCAGCCAAGGGACTAGCACACCCTACGAGCAGTACTTC.

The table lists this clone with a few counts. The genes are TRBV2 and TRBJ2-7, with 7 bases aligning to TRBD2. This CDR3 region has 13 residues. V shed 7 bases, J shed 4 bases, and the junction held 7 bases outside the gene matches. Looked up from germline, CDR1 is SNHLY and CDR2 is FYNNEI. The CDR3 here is CASTEGRAYEQYF. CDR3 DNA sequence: TGTGCCAGCACAGAGGGGAGGGCTTACGAGCAGTACTTC.

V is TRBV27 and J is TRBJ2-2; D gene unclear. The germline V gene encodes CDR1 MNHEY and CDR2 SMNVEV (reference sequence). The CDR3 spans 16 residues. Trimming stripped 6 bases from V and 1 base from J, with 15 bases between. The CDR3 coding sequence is TGTGCCAGCAGCCTTGGGCAGACCCTGAACACCGGGGAGCTGTTTTTT. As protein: CASSLGQTLNTGELFF.

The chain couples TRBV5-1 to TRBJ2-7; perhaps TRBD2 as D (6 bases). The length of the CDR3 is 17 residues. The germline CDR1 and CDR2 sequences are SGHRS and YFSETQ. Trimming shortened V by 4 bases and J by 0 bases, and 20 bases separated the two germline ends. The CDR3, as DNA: TGCGCCAGCAGCGGGAATAGCGGAACCTCAAGCTCCTACGAGCAGTACTTC. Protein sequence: CASSGNSGTSSSYEQYF.

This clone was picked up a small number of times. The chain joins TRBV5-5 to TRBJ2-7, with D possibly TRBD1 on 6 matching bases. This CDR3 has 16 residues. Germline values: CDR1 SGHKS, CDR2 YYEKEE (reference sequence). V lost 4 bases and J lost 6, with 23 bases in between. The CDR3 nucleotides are TGTGCCAGCAGCCCCCACCAAGGGGGTATCACGAGCGAGCAGTACTTC. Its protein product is CASSPHQGGITSEQYF.

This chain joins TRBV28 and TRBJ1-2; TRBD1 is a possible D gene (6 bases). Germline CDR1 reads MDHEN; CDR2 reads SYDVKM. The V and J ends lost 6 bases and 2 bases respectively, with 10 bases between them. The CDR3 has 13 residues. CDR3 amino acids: CASRTTGNYGYTF. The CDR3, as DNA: TGTGCCAGCAGGACCACAGGGAACTATGGCTACACCTTC.

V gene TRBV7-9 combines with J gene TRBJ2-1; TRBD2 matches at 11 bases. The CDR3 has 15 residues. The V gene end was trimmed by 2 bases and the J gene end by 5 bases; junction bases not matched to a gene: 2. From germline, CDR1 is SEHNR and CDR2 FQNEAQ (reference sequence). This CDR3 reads CASSLLAGGNNEQFF. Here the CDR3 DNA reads TGTGCCAGCAGCTTACTAGCGGGGGGAAACAATGAGCAGTTCTTC.

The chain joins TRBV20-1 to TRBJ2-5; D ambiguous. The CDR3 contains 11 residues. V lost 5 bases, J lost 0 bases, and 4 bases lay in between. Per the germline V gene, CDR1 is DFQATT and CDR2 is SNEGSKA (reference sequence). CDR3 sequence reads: CSAAYQETQYF. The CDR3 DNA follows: TGCAGTGCTGCGTACCAAGAGACCCAGTACTTC.

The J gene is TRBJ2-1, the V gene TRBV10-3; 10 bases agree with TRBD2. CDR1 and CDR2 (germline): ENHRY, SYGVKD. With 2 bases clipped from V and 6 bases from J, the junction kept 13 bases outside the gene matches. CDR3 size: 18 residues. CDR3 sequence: CAISEPSVLAGVSNEQFF. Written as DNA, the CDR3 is TGTGCCATCAGTGAGCCTTCGGTCCTAGCGGGAGTGAGCAATGAGCAGTTCTTC.

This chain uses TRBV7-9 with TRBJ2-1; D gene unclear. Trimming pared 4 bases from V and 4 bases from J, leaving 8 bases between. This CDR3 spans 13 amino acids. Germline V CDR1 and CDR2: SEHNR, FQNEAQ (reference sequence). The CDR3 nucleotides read TGTGCCAGCAGCTCCTCCCTATACAATGAGCAGTTCTTC. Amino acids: CASSSSLYNEQFF.

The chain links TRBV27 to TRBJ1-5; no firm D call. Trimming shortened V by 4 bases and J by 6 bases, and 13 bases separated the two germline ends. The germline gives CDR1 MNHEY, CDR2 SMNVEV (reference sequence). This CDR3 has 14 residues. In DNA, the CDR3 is TGTGCCAGCAGTTCTGCCTGGGAGGGTCAGCCCCAGCATTTT. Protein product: CASSSAWEGQPQHF.

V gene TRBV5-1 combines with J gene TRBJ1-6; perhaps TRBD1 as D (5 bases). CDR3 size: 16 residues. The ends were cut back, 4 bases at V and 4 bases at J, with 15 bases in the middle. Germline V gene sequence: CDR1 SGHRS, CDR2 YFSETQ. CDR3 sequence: CASSPGGEPYNSPLHF. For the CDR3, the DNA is TGCGCCAGCAGCCCTGGGGGGGAGCCTTATAATTCACCCCTCCACTTT.

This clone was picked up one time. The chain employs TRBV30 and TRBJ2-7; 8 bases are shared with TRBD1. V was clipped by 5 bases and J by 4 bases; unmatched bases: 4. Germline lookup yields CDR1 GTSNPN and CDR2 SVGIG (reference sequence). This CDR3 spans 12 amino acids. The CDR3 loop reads CAWSYRGYEQYF. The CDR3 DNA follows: TGTGCCTGGTCTTACAGGGGGTACGAGCAGTACTTC.

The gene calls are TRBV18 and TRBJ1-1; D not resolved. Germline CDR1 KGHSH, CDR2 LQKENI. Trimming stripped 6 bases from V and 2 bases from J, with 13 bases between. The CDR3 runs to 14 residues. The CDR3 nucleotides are TGTGCCAGCTCTTTGTTTCCCCCTAACACTGAAGCTTTCTTT. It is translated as CASSLFPPNTEAFF.

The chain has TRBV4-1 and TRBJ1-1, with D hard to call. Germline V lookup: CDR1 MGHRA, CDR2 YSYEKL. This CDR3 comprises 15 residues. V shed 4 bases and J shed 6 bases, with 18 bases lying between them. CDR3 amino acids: CASSPPSGGIAEAFF. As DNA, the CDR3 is TGCGCCAGCAGCCCACCATCAGGAGGGATCGCTGAAGCTTTCTTT.

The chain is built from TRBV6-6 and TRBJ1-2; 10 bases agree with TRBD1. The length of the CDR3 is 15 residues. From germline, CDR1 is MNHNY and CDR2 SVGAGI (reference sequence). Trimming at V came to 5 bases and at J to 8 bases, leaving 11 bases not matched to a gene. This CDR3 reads CASSLRDRGMEGYTF. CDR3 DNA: TGTGCCAGCAGTCTCCGGGACAGGGGTATGGAGGGCTACACCTTC.

The CDR3 loop is CASSLAPPLYSGELFF. The CDR3 region has the DNA TGTGCCAGCAGCTTAGCGCCCCCACTATATTCCGGGGAGCTGTTTTTT. The V gene is TRBV7-9, the J gene TRBJ2-2; D not certain. V was cut by 0 bases and J by 6 bases, with 14 bases left in between. This CDR3 has 16 residues. Germline-derived CDR1 and CDR2 are SEHNR and FQNEAQ (reference sequence).

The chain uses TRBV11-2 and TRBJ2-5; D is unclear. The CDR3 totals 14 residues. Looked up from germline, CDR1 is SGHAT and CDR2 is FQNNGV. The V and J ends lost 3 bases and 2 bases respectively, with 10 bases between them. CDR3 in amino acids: CASSFMARQETQYF. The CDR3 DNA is TGTGCCAGCAGCTTTATGGCGAGGCAAGAGACCCAGTACTTC.

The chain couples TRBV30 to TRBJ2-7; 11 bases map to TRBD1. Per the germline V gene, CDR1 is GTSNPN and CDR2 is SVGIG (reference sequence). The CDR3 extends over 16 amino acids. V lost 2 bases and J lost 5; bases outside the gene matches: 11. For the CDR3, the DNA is TGTGCCTGGAGTCCCGACCGGACAGGGGGCTTCCACGAGCAGTACTTC. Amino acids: CAWSPDRTGGFHEQYF.

CDR3 bases: TGTGCCAGCAGACAGGGGCCCGCTAACTATGGCTACACCTTC. It yields the protein CASRQGPANYGYTF. The chain joins TRBV5-4 to TRBJ1-2, with 7 bases aligning to TRBD1. CDR3 size: 14 residues. V was clipped by 5 bases and J by 0 bases; unmatched bases: 4. CDR1 and CDR2 from the germline V gene are SGHNT and YYREEE (reference sequence).

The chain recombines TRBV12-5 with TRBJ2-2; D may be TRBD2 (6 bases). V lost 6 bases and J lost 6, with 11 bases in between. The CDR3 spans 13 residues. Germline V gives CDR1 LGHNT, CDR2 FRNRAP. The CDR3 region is CASGGGSAGELFF. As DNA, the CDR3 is TGTGCTAGTGGCGGGGGATCGGCCGGGGAGCTGTTTTTT. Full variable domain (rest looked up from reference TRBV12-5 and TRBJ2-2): DARVTQTPRHKVTEMGQEVTMRCQPILGHNTVFWYRQTMMQGLELLAYFRNRAPLDDSGMPKDRFSAEMPDATLATLKIQPSEPRDSAVYFCASGGGSAGELFFGEGSRLTVL.

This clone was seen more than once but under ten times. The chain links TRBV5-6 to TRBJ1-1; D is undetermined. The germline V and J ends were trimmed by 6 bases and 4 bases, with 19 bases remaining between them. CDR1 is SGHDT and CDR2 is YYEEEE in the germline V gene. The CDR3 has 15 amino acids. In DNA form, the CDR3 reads TGTGCCAGCACCCTCCTAGCGTCGGAGAGCACTGAAGCTTTCTTT. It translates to CASTLLASESTEAFF. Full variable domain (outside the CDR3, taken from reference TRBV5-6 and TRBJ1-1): DAGVTQSPTHLIKTRGQQVTLRCSPKSGHDTVSWYQQALGQGPQFIFQYYEEEERQRGNFPDRFSGHQFPNYSSELNVNALLLGDSALYLCASTLLASESTEAFFGQGTRLTVV.

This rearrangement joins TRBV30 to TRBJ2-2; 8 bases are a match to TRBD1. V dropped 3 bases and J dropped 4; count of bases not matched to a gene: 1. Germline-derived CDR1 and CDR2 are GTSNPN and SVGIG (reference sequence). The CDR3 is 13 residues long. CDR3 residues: CAWSDRGTGELFF. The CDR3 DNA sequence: TGTGCCTGGAGCGACAGGGGCACCGGGGAGCTGTTTTTT.